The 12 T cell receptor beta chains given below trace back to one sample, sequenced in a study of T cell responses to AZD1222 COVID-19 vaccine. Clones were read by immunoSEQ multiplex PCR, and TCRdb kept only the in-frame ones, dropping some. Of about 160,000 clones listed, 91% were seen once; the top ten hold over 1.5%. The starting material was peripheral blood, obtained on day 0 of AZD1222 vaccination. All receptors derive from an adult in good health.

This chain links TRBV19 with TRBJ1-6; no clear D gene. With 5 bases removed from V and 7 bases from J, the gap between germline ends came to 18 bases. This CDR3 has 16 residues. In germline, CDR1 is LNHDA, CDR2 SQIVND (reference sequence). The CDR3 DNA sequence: TGTGCCAGTAGTCTACAGCGTATGGGGTCGAATTCACCCCTCCACTTT. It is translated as CASSLQRMGSNSPLHF.

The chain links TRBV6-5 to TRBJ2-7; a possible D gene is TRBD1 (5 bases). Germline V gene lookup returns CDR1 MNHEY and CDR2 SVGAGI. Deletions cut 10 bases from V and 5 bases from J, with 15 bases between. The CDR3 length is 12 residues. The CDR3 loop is CATKGVRNEQYF. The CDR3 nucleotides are TGTGCCACAAAAGGGGTTAGGAACGAGCAGTACTTC.

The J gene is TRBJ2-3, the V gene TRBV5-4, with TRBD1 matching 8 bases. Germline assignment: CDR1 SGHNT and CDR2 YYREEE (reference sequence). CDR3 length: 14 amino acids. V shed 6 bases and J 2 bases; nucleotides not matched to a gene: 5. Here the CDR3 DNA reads TGTGCCAGCACAATACAGGGGGTCACAGATACGCAGTATTTT. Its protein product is CASTIQGVTDTQYF. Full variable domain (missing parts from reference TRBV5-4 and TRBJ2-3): ETGVTQSPTHLIKTRGQQVTLRCSSQSGHNTVSWYQQALGQGPQFIFQYYREEENGRGNFPPRFSGLQFPNYSSELNVNALELDDSALYLCASTIQGVTDTQYFGPGTRLTVL.

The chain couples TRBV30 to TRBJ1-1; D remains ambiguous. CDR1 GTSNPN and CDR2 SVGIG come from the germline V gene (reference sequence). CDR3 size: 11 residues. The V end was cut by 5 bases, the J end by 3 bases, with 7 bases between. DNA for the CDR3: TGTGCCTGGTTCGGCGACACTGAAGCTTTCTTT. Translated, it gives CAWFGDTEAFF.

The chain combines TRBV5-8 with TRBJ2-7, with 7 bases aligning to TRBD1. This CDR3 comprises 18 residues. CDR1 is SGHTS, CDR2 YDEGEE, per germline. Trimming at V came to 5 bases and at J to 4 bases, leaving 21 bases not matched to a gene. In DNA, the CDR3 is TGTGCCAGCAGAAAGGGACAGCTCCGGTTGATAATGGTGTACGAGCAGTACTTC. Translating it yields CASRKGQLRLIMVYEQYF.

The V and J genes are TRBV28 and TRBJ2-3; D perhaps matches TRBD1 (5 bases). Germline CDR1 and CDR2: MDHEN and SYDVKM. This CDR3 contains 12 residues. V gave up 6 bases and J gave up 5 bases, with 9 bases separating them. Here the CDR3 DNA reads TGTGCCAGCAGATATGACAGAGATACGCAGTATTTT. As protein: CASRYDRDTQYF.

CDR3 DNA sequence: TGTGCCAGCAGCTCGATCACAGGTTACAATGAGCAGTTCTTC. It specifies CASSSITGYNEQFF. V is TRBV7-9 and J is TRBJ2-1, with D maybe TRBD1 (5 bases). V lost 4 bases and J lost 4, with 11 bases in between. This CDR3 comprises 14 residues. Germline V gives CDR1 SEHNR, CDR2 FQNEAQ (reference sequence).

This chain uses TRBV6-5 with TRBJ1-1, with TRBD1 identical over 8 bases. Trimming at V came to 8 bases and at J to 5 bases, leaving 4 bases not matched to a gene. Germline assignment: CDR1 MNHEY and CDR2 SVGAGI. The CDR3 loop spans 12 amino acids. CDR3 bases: TGTGCCAGCGTCCGACAGGGGACTGAAGCTTTCTTT. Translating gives CASVRQGTEAFF.

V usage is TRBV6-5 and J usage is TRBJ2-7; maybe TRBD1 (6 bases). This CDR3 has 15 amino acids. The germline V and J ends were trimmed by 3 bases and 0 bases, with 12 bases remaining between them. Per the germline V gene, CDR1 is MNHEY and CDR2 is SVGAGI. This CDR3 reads CASSYGDILSYEQYF. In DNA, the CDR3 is TGTGCCAGCAGTTATGGGGACATACTCTCCTACGAGCAGTACTTC.

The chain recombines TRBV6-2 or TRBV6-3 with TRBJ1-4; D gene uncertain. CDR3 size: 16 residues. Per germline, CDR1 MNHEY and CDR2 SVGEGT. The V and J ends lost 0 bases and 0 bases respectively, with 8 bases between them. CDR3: CASSYSPEATNEKLFF. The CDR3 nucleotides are TGTGCCAGCAGTTACTCCCCGGAAGCAACTAATGAAAAACTGTTTTTT.

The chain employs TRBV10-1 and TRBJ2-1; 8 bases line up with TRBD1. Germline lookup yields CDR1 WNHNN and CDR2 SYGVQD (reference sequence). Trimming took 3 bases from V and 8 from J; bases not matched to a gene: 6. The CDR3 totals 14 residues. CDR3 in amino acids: CASSDGQGADEQFF. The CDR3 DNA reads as TGCGCCAGCAGTGATGGTCAGGGGGCCGATGAGCAGTTCTTC.

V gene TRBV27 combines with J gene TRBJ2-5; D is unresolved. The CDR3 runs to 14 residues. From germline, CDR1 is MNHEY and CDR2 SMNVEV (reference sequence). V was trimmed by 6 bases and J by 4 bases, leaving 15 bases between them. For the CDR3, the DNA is TGTGCCAGCAGCCTCGGGTGGGCCGGAGAGACCCAGTACTTC. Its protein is CASSLGWAGETQYF.